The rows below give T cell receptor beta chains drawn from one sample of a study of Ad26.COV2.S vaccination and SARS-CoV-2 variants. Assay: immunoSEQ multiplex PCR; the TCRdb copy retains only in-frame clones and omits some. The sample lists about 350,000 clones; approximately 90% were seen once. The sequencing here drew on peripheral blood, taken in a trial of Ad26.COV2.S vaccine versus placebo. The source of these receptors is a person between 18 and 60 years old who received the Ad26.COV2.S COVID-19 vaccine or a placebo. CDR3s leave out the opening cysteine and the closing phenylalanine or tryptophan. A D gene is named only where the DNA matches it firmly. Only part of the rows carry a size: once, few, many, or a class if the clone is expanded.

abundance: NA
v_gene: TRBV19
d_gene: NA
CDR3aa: ASSIGHPTNYGYT

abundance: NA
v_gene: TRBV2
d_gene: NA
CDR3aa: ASSEGPGNYGYT

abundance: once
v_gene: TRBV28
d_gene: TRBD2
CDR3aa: ASGLAGAVYEQY

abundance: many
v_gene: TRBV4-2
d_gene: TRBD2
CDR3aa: ASSQSSSSGGQETQY

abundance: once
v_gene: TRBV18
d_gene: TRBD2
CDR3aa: ASSMKRGGYEQY

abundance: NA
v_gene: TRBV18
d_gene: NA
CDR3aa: ASSPLARQRNTEAF

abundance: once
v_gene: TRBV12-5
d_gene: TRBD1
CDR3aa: ASARDRSTDTQY

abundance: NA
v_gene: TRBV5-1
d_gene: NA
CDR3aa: ASSFKETQY

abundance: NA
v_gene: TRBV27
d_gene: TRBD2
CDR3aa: ASSSRLAVDIQY

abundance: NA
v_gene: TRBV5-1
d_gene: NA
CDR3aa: ASSRDGDRNIPAEKLF

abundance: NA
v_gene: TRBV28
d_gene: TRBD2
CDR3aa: ASSAFTGGREVFEQF

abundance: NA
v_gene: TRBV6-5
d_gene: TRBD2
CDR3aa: ASRTGLAGPDTQY

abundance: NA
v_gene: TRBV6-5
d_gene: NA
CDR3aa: ASSYSRQTGYT

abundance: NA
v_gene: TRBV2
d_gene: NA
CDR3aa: ASSEAWELQPQH

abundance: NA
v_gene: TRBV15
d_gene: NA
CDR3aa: ATSREGENTEAF

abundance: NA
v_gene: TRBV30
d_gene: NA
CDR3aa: AWRVGDYGYT

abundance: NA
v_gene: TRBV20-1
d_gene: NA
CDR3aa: SVGRSETQY

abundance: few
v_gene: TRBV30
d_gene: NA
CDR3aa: AWSSVNYGYT

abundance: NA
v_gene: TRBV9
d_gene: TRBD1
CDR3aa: ASSSGRGGWETQY

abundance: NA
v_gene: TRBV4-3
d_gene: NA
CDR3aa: ASSQEGAHVGELF

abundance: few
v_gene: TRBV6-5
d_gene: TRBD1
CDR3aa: ASRTGTVMNTEAF

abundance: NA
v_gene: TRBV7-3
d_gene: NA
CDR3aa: ASTQTGTGELF

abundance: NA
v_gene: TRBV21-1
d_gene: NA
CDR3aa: ASSKAGLAGGRETQY

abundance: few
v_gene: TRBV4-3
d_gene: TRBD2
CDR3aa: ASSPGTSGTYEQY